This TCR beta chain was sequenced for a study of T-cell memory formation after mild COVID-19. Turning to the study itself: In these data, TCR clusters were largely donor specific.

In the case of this clonotype: Its antigen is as yet unknown.

From the 5' RACE reads, TCRdb called clonotypes with MiXCR, one entry per CDR3 protein. The table shows 190,000 or so distinct CDR3 sequences, with roughly a tenth occurring only once. Germline loops: CDR1 SGHRS, CDR2 YFSETQ. Trimming cost V 4 bases and J 0 bases, with 11 bases left between them. This CDR3 is 15 amino acids long. Study-level results: Some clones that responded turned up in pre-infection memory, which suggests that cross-reactive memory joined in.

The J gene is TRBJ2-1, the V gene TRBV5-1; unclear D gene. The TCR sequence derives from a man aged 18 to 30 who had mild COVID-19 (a few samples of this study predate the infection). Cell type and time point are not known. The sample was PBMCs or a T cell subset sorted from them (not recorded which). CDR3 sequence: CASSIGEDSYNEQFF. DNA of the CDR3: TGCGCCAGCAGCATCGGTGAGGACTCCTACAATGAGCAGTTCTTC.